A single sample gave rise to the 16 T cell receptor beta chains below, sequenced in a study of blood T cell repertoires in COVID-19. The table came from immunoSEQ multiplex PCR; TCRdb's copy has only in-frame clones and leaves some out. Found here are approximately 200,000 clones, approximately 83% of them singletons; the top ten hold approximately 2.9%. The sequenced sample consisted of peripheral blood. The receptor set was obtained from a woman aged 25 to 45 who had recovered from COVID-19.

J is TRBJ1-3 and V is TRBV9; 9 bases agree with TRBD1. With V trimmed by 2 bases and J by 3 bases, 6 bases remained unmatched. From germline, CDR1 is SGDLS and CDR2 YYNGEE. This CDR3 has 16 amino acids. The CDR3: CASSVTGQGSGNTIYF. The CDR3 bases are TGTGCCAGCAGCGTTACGGGACAGGGAAGTGGAAACACCATATATTTT.

The rearrangement links TRBV19 to TRBJ2-2; 8 positions agree with TRBD1. The germline gives CDR1 LNHDA, CDR2 SQIVND (reference sequence). CDR3 length: 14 amino acids. With V trimmed by 3 bases and J by 5 bases, 2 bases remained unmatched. CDR3 in DNA: TGTGCCAGTAGTATCGGACAGGGAACCGGGGAGCTGTTTTTT. Protein product: CASSIGQGTGELFF.

V and J are TRBV5-6 and TRBJ2-1; 10 bases line up with TRBD2. The V gene end was trimmed by 2 bases and the J gene end by 5 bases; junction bases not matched to a gene: 4. This CDR3 is built from 15 residues. From germline, CDR1 is SGHDT and CDR2 YYEEEE. The CDR3 DNA follows: TGTGCCAGCAGCTTAGCGGGAGGGCCCCACAATGAGCAGTTCTTC. Translation gives CASSLAGGPHNEQFF.

The chain uses TRBV7-3 and TRBJ2-3; tentative D call: TRBD1 (6 bases). This CDR3 has 16 amino acids. Germline CDR1 reads SGHTA; CDR2 reads FQGTGA. V dropped 1 base and J dropped 6 bases, with 17 bases sitting between them. CDR3 amino acids: CASSLMGNQGSDTQYF. The CDR3 coding sequence is TGTGCCAGCAGCTTAATGGGTAATCAGGGGTCTGATACGCAGTATTTT.

The genes are TRBV27 and TRBJ2-1; 11 positions match TRBD1. V lost 5 bases to trimming and J lost 7 bases; unmatched junction nucleotides: 10. The V gene's germline CDR1 is MNHEY and CDR2 SMNVEV (reference sequence). The CDR3 extends over 16 amino acids. The CDR3, as DNA: TGTGCCAGCAGTCTCATCTCCGGGACAGGGGGGAATGAGCAGTTCTTC. Translation gives CASSLISGTGGNEQFF.

The CDR3 reads CAWSHRGNQPQHF. The CDR3 DNA sequence: TGTGCCTGGAGCCACAGGGGCAATCAGCCCCAGCATTTT. The chain recombines TRBV30 with TRBJ1-5, with TRBD1 as a possible D gene (6 bases). Germline CDR1 and CDR2: GTSNPN and SVGIG (reference sequence). With 3 bases removed from V and 2 bases from J, the gap between germline ends came to 8 bases. The CDR3 consists of 13 residues.

The genes are TRBV13 and TRBJ1-2; unclear D gene. This CDR3 is 12 amino acids long. The germline V and J ends were trimmed by 1 base and 8 bases, with 8 bases remaining between them. CDR1 is PRHDT, CDR2 FYEKMQ, per germline (reference sequence). The CDR3 loop is CASSLDLRGYTF. CDR3 bases: TGTGCCAGCAGCTTAGATCTGAGGGGCTACACCTTC.

The chain recombines TRBV28 with TRBJ2-5; tentatively, D is TRBD1 (6 bases). CDR3 length: 14 residues. Germline CDR1 and CDR2: MDHEN and SYDVKM. V was trimmed by 4 bases and J by 4 bases, leaving 13 bases between them. CDR3 sequence reads: CASSSGQMGETQYF. CDR3 nucleotides: TGTGCCAGCAGTTCGGGACAAATGGGAGAGACCCAGTACTTC.

The chain is built from TRBV2 and TRBJ1-1; D gene ambiguous. V was trimmed by 6 bases and J by 11 bases, leaving 19 bases between them. This CDR3 is 13 amino acids long. Looked up from germline, CDR1 is SNHLY and CDR2 is FYNNEI. CDR3 bases: TGTGCCAGCAGCGTGGGCCCGGCAGGCGGGGCTTTCTTT. It encodes CASSVGPAGGAFF.

V and J are TRBV9 and TRBJ2-1; TRBD2 agrees at 10 bases. CDR3 size: 16 residues. Per germline, CDR1 SGDLS and CDR2 YYNGEE. V lost 3 bases to trimming and J lost 7 bases; unmatched junction nucleotides: 10. The DNA for the CDR3 is TGTGCCAGCAGCGCGGTAGCGGGAGGTGGGCCTAATGAGCAGTTCTTC. As protein: CASSAVAGGGPNEQFF.

CDR3 DNA sequence: TGCGCTCCCCGGGCGGGGGCGGACTATGGCTACACCTTC. The encoded protein is CAPRAGADYGYTF. The chain couples TRBV5-1 to TRBJ1-2; possibly TRBD1 for D (6 bases). CDR1 and CDR2 (germline): SGHRS, YFSETQ. The CDR3 contains 13 residues.

This clone was counted a few times. The chain uses TRBV28 and TRBJ2-1, with D possibly matching TRBD2 (6 bases). V was clipped by 5 bases and J by 8 bases, with 10 bases between them. The V gene's germline CDR1 is MDHEN and CDR2 SYDVKM. This CDR3 has 12 residues. In nucleotides, the CDR3 is TGTGCCAGCAGTGTAGCGGTCTATGAGCAGTTCTTC. Translated, it gives CASSVAVYEQFF.

In its sample, this clone was seen once. The V call is TRBV5-1, the J call TRBJ2-5, with 7 positions matching TRBD2. Germline V gene sequence: CDR1 SGHRS, CDR2 YFSETQ. The length of the CDR3 is 14 residues. V was pared by 8 bases and J by 2 bases, with 9 bases of the junction left unmatched. The CDR3 is CASKPGLPQETQYF. The CDR3 nucleotides read TGCGCCAGTAAACCGGGACTACCGCAAGAGACCCAGTACTTC. Using reference TRBV5-1 and TRBJ2-5 for the parts outside the CDR3, the full variable domain is KAGVTQTPRYLIKTRGQQVTLSCSPISGHRSVSWYQQTPGQGLQFLFEYFSETQRNKGNFPGRFSGRQFSNSRSEMNVSTLELGDSALYLCASKPGLPQETQYFGPGTRLLVL.

The chain employs TRBV28 and TRBJ2-3; tentatively, D is TRBD2 (5 bases). Trimming removed 6 bases at V and 5 bases at J, with 18 bases between. Germline loops: CDR1 MDHEN, CDR2 SYDVKM. The CDR3 length is 15 residues. CDR3 DNA sequence: TGTGCCAGCAGAGGTGGACTTAACTGGGGAGATACGCAGTATTTT. This sequence encodes CASRGGLNWGDTQYF.

The chain links TRBV28 to TRBJ1-4; possible D gene TRBD1, 6 bases. The CDR3 extends over 15 amino acids. Germline lookup yields CDR1 MDHEN and CDR2 SYDVKM. Trimming pared 1 base from V and 8 bases from J, leaving 14 bases between. Written as DNA, the CDR3 is TGTGCCAGCAGTTTATACAGGGAGGGGAGGGAAAAACTGTTTTTT. It encodes CASSLYREGREKLFF.

The rearrangement links TRBV7-6 to TRBJ2-7, with 7 positions matching TRBD2. Germline CDR1 SGHVS, CDR2 FNYEAQ. CDR3 length equals 16 residues. V lost 1 base to trimming and J lost 5 bases; unmatched junction nucleotides: 11. The CDR3 region is CASSLVTAGVPHEQYF. DNA for the CDR3: TGTGCCAGCAGCTTAGTGACGGCGGGAGTCCCCCACGAGCAGTACTTC. Looking up the rest from reference TRBV7-6 and TRBJ2-7 gives the full variable domain: GAGVSQSPRYKVTKRGQDVALRCDPISGHVSLYWYRQALGQGPEFLTYFNYEAQQDKSGLPNDRFSAERPEGSISTLTIQRTEQRDSAMYRCASSLVTAGVPHEQYFGPGTRLTVT.